Presented here are 18 T cell receptor beta chains from one specimen sequenced in a study of blood T cell repertoires in COVID-19. Only in-frame clones appear in the TCRdb table, and some are missing; sequencing was by immunoSEQ multiplex PCR. The sample carries some 140,000 clones, 91% recorded once. The sequencing sample was made of peripheral blood. The receptors originated from a man aged 50 to 59 with acute or convalescent COVID-19.

The chain is built from TRBV20-1 and TRBJ2-7; D remains unclear. V lost 2 bases and J lost 4, with 6 bases in between. The CDR3 is made up of 11 amino acids. Germline lookup yields CDR1 DFQATT and CDR2 SNEGSKA (reference sequence). The CDR3 region has the DNA TGCAGTGCTAGACAAACTTACGAGCAGTACTTC. Translation gives CSARQTYEQYF.

The chain recombines TRBV21-1 with TRBJ1-4; the listed D gene, TRBD1, was not tested against the DNA. TRBV21-1 is described as a pseudogene. CDR3 size: 14 residues. The CDR3 protein is CASSRDRTYEKLFF. The CDR3 DNA is TGTGCCAGCAGCAGGGACAGAACTTATGAAAAACTGTTTTTT.

This clone was picked up one time. This chain joins TRBV3-1 (or the pseudogene TRBV3-2) and TRBJ1-4; tentatively, D is TRBD1 (5 bases). The CDR3 runs 15 residues. CDR1 is LGHDT and CDR2 is YNNKEL in the germline V gene (reference sequence). Trimming removed 0 bases from V and 8 bases from J, with 13 bases in between. The CDR3 sequence is CASSQDRQGREKLFF. The CDR3 DNA is TGTGCCAGCAGCCAAGATCGGCAGGGAAGAGAAAAACTGTTTTTT.

The V and J genes are TRBV7-3 and TRBJ2-1; a possible D gene is TRBD1 (6 bases). The V end lost 1 base, the J end lost 13 bases, and 14 bases lay between the germline ends. The CDR3 runs to 13 residues. Germline V gene sequence: CDR1 SGHTA, CDR2 FQGTGA. CDR3 sequence reads: CASSLNPDRLQFF. The CDR3 DNA reads TGTGCCAGCAGCTTAAATCCCGACAGGCTTCAGTTCTTC.

The genes are TRBV18 and TRBJ2-1; TRBD1 aligns across 7 bases. The CDR3 runs to 14 residues. Germline CDR1 is KGHSH and CDR2 is LQKENI. V shed 6 bases and J 6 bases; nucleotides not matched to a gene: 8. DNA for the CDR3: TGTGCCAGCTCCCTGACACGACAGGGCAATGAGCAGTTCTTC. This encodes CASSLTRQGNEQFF.

The rearrangement joins TRBV9 to TRBJ1-2, with D perhaps matching TRBD1 (6 bases). Germline V gene lookup returns CDR1 SGDLS and CDR2 YYNGEE. The ends were cut back, 3 bases at V and 4 bases at J, with 7 bases in the middle. CDR3 size: 12 residues. The CDR3 loop reads CASSATGYGYTF. CDR3 in DNA: TGTGCCAGCAGCGCGACAGGCTATGGCTACACCTTC.

The chain combines TRBV5-5 with TRBJ2-1, with a weak D call TRBD2 (6 bases). V was clipped by 1 base and J by 3 bases, with 11 bases between them. The CDR3 extends over 15 amino acids. From germline, CDR1 is SGHKS and CDR2 YYEKEE (reference sequence). The CDR3 DNA reads TGTGCCAGCAGCTTGTGGCTAGCGAACTACAATGAGCAGTTCTTC. Translating it yields CASSLWLANYNEQFF. Complete variable domain (other parts from reference TRBV5-5 and TRBJ2-1): DAGVTQSPTHLIKTRGQQVTLRCSPISGHKSVSWYQQVLGQGPQFIFQYYEKEERGRGNFPDRFSARQFPNYSSELNVNALLLGDSALYLCASSLWLANYNEQFFGPGTRLTVL.

The J gene is TRBJ1-6, the V gene TRBV2; D remains unclear. Germline V CDR1 and CDR2: SNHLY, FYNNEI. This CDR3 spans 12 amino acids. V gave up 2 bases and J gave up 9 bases, with 5 bases separating them. DNA of the CDR3: TGTGCCAGCAGTGAATATGTTTCACCCCTCCACTTT. Translation: CASSEYVSPLHF.

This chain links TRBV28 with TRBJ2-7; TRBD1 agrees at 7 bases. The germline V gene has CDR1 MDHEN and CDR2 SYDVKM. This CDR3 is built from 14 residues. Trimming took 8 bases from V and 5 from J; bases not matched to a gene: 12. The CDR3 sequence: CASVTATGLNEQYF. DNA of the CDR3: TGTGCCAGCGTGACTGCGACAGGGCTCAACGAGCAGTACTTC.

This clone was observed once. The chain couples TRBV7-2 to TRBJ2-3; possible D gene TRBD1, 5 bases. The CDR3 runs to 15 residues. V lost 1 base and J lost 4, with 12 bases in between. CDR1 is SGHTA and CDR2 is FQGNSA in the germline V gene. The CDR3 sequence: CASSLGRQTADTQYF. The CDR3 region has the DNA TGTGCCAGCAGCTTAGGACGACAGACAGCAGATACGCAGTATTTT. The entire variable domain, with the rest obtained from reference TRBV7-2 and TRBJ2-3, is as follows: GAGVSQSPSNKVTEKGKDVELRCDPISGHTALYWYRQSLGQGLEFLIYFQGNSAPDKSGLPSDRFSAERTGGSVSTLTIQRTQQEDSAVYLCASSLGRQTADTQYFGPGTRLTVL.

The V call is TRBV2, the J call TRBJ2-3; the D gene is possibly TRBD2 (6 bases). The length of the CDR3 is 14 residues. Germline V gene sequence: CDR1 SNHLY, CDR2 FYNNEI. V lost 5 bases and J 3 bases, leaving 12 bases between the germline ends. This CDR3 reads CASSLSGVTDTQYF. DNA for the CDR3: TGTGCCAGCAGTCTATCGGGAGTAACAGATACGCAGTATTTT.

The chain combines TRBV28 with TRBJ1-1, with D hard to call. The V and J ends lost 8 bases and 1 base respectively, with 14 bases between them. CDR1 MDHEN and CDR2 SYDVKM come from the germline V gene. CDR3 length: 14 residues. This chain's CDR3 is CASALTTENTEAFF. In nucleotides, the CDR3 is TGTGCCAGCGCCCTGACAACAGAGAACACTGAAGCTTTCTTT. Full variable domain (outside the CDR3, taken from reference TRBV28 and TRBJ1-1): DVKVTQSSRYLVKRTGEKVFLECVQDMDHENMFWYRQDPGLGLRLIYFSYDVKMKEKGDIPEGYSVSREKKERFSLILESASTNQTSMYLCASALTTENTEAFFGQGTRLTVV.

The V call is TRBV12-5, the J call TRBJ2-7; TRBD1 matches 8 bases. The CDR3 covers 14 residues. V dropped 6 bases and J dropped 9; count of bases not matched to a gene: 13. The germline CDR1 and CDR2 sequences are LGHNT and FRNRAP. DNA of the CDR3: TGTGCTAGTGGGCCTCCGGGACAGGTCAACGGGCAGTACGTC. It translates to CASGPPGQVNGQYV.

The DNA of the CDR3 is TGTGCCAGCAGCGGACAGATTAACACTGAAGCTTTCTTT. It translates to CASSGQINTEAFF. The chain is built from TRBV4-2 and TRBJ1-1; D is possibly TRBD1 (6 bases). Per the germline V gene, CDR1 is LGHNA and CDR2 is YNFKEQ. The CDR3 length is 13 residues. V dropped 5 bases and J dropped 2 bases, with 9 bases sitting between them.

J is TRBJ1-4 and V is TRBV10-3; D remains ambiguous. This CDR3 is built from 13 residues. From germline, CDR1 is ENHRY and CDR2 SYGVKD. V dropped 2 bases and J dropped 8 bases, with 9 bases sitting between them. The CDR3 sequence: CAISEAQEEKLFF. The CDR3 nucleotides are TGTGCCATCAGTGAGGCCCAGGAAGAAAAACTGTTTTTT.

The chain has TRBV11-2 and TRBJ2-3; 13 positions agree with TRBD2. This CDR3 spans 16 amino acids. Germline CDR1 SGHAT, CDR2 FQNNGV. V dropped 5 bases and J dropped 0; count of bases not matched to a gene: 2. The CDR3 sequence is CASSLLAGGSTDTQYF. DNA for the CDR3: TGTGCCAGCAGCCTACTAGCGGGAGGGAGCACAGATACGCAGTATTTT.

The chain joins TRBV19 to TRBJ1-2; D call uncertain. The V end was cut by 4 bases, the J end by 4 bases, with 10 bases between. The CDR3 is made up of 13 amino acids. Germline assignment: CDR1 LNHDA and CDR2 SQIVND (reference sequence). The CDR3 loop reads CASSNGILYGYTF. The CDR3 region has the DNA TGTGCCAGTAGTAACGGGATTCTCTATGGCTACACCTTC.

The chain is built from TRBV27 and TRBJ2-1; TRBD2 matches 13 bases. CDR3 length: 14 amino acids. V was clipped by 4 bases and J by 9 bases; unmatched bases: 3. Germline CDR1 reads MNHEY; CDR2 reads SMNVEV (reference sequence). The CDR3 bases are TGTGCCAGCAGTTCCGGACTAGCGGGAGCTGAGCAGTTCTTC. This sequence encodes CASSSGLAGAEQFF.